Described below is a single T cell receptor beta chain sequence and its context. The antigen is not known. Combining a sample-barcoded 5' primer with a J-beta primer mix, a second PCR ran for about 7 to 11 cycles. MiXCR, applied by TCRdb to the 5' RACE reads, yields one record per CDR3 protein. The data hold roughly 800,000 distinct CDR3 sequences, with 36% observed a single time. This sample was taken from a study of blood T cells in healthy people across ages. Peripheral blood samples of around 9.8 milliliters were drawn from each donor. Trimming took 5 bases from V and 0 from J, leaving 10 bases between them. The CDR3 has 14 amino acids. The germline gives CDR1 SGHTA, CDR2 FQGNSA. Study-wide points: Naive CD4+ cell counts and diversity both ran higher in long-lived than in aged donors.

The clonotype comes from a man between 18 and 29 years old in good health. Input material: blood. The J gene is TRBJ1-1, the V gene TRBV7-2; D uncertain. CDR3 nucleotide sequence: TGTGCCAGCAGCGTCAAGGACTTGAACACTGAAGCTTTCTTT. Translating it yields CASSVKDLNTEAFF.